These T cell receptor beta chains were read from a single sample in a study of blood T cell repertoires in COVID-19. Produced via immunoSEQ multiplex PCR; TCRdb's table is partial and in-frame only. This table has 99,000 or so clones, 80% to 90% appearing once. The sample comprised peripheral blood. These receptors were collected from a man aged 55-75 years with acute or convalescent COVID-19. Each CDR3 is given with its conserved first and last residue. Each record gives: CDR3 protein, CDR3 DNA, J gene, clone size, V gene, D gene. The D gene is left open where the match is weak. The size field is filled for only some rows; it gives once, few, many or a size class.

cdr3_aa: CASSQVLTTSGIYEQYF
cdr3_nt: TGCGCCAGCAGCCAAGTTCTGACGACTAGCGGGATCTACGAGCAGTACTTC
j_call: TRBJ2-7
clone_size: .
v_call: TRBV4-1
d_call: TRBD2

cdr3_aa: CASSQGYTENTEAFF
cdr3_nt: TGCGCCAGCAGCCAGGGGTACACTGAGAACACTGAAGCTTTCTTT
j_call: TRBJ1-1
clone_size: .
v_call: TRBV23-1
d_call: .

cdr3_aa: CSVATGGGNQPQHF
cdr3_nt: TGCAGCGTAGCAACAGGGGGCGGCAATCAGCCCCAGCATTTT
j_call: TRBJ1-5
clone_size: .
v_call: TRBV29-1
d_call: TRBD1

cdr3_aa: CASSQGLVETQYF
cdr3_nt: TGCGCCAGCAGCCAGGGCCTCGTGGAGACCCAGTACTTC
j_call: TRBJ2-5
clone_size: .
v_call: TRBV4-1
d_call: .

cdr3_aa: CASSLGGLAVGEGFF
cdr3_nt: TGTGCCAGCAGCCTTGGGGGACTAGCAGTAGGGGAGGGGTTCTTC
j_call: TRBJ2-1
clone_size: .
v_call: TRBV5-6
d_call: TRBD2

cdr3_aa: CASSLGGSAGTASEAFF
cdr3_nt: TGTGCCAGCAGTTTGGGAGGATCCGCCGGGACAGCATCTGAAGCTTTCTTT
j_call: TRBJ1-1
clone_size: few
v_call: TRBV28
d_call: TRBD1

cdr3_aa: CASSQGTVSYNEQFF
cdr3_nt: TGCGCCAGCAGCCAAGGGACAGTCTCCTACAATGAGCAGTTCTTC
j_call: TRBJ2-1
clone_size: .
v_call: TRBV5-1
d_call: TRBD1

cdr3_aa: CASSLAIANTGELFF
cdr3_nt: TGTGCCAGCAGCTTAGCTATCGCGAACACCGGGGAGCTGTTTTTT
j_call: TRBJ2-2
clone_size: .
v_call: TRBV7-9
d_call: .

cdr3_aa: CASSPTGDSYNSPLHF
cdr3_nt: TGTGCCAGCTCTCCGACAGGGGACTCCTATAATTCACCCCTCCACTTT
j_call: TRBJ1-6
clone_size: .
v_call: TRBV18
d_call: TRBD1

cdr3_aa: CASSKGLAIQFF
cdr3_nt: TGTGCCAGCAGTAAAGGACTAGCGATACAGTTCTTC
j_call: TRBJ2-1
clone_size: few
v_call: TRBV6-2/TRBV6-3
d_call: TRBD2

cdr3_aa: CASSRDRNTEAFF
cdr3_nt: TGTGCTAGCAGCCGGGACAGAAACACTGAAGCTTTCTTT
j_call: TRBJ1-1
clone_size: once
v_call: TRBV7-7
d_call: TRBD1

cdr3_aa: CASSPIGNEQFF
cdr3_nt: TGTGCCAGCTCACCAATCGGCAATGAGCAGTTCTTC
j_call: TRBJ2-1
clone_size: .
v_call: TRBV18
d_call: .

cdr3_aa: CASSVGGPSYNSPLHF
cdr3_nt: TGTGCCAGCAGCGTAGGCGGGCCTTCCTATAATTCACCCCTCCACTTT
j_call: TRBJ1-6
clone_size: .
v_call: TRBV9
d_call: .

cdr3_aa: CASSLEGLPPSNEQFF
cdr3_nt: TGTGCCAGCAGCTTAGAGGGACTCCCGCCTTCCAATGAGCAGTTCTTC
j_call: TRBJ2-1
clone_size: .
v_call: TRBV7-2
d_call: .

cdr3_aa: CASSSTSGGLNTQYF
cdr3_nt: TGTGCCAGCAGCTCAACTAGCGGGGGGTTAAATACGCAGTATTTT
j_call: TRBJ2-3
clone_size: once
v_call: TRBV7-3
d_call: TRBD2

cdr3_aa: CASSPLPGSDTQYF
cdr3_nt: TGTGCCAGCTCACCACTCCCGGGGTCAGATACGCAGTATTTT
j_call: TRBJ2-3
clone_size: .
v_call: TRBV18
d_call: .

cdr3_aa: CASSPRGVMNTEAFF
cdr3_nt: TGTGCCAGTAGCCCCAGGGGGGTGATGAACACTGAAGCTTTCTTT
j_call: TRBJ1-1
clone_size: .
v_call: TRBV19
d_call: TRBD1

cdr3_aa: CASSPRPPGQGSHGYTF
cdr3_nt: TGTGCCAGCAGCCCCAGACCCCCGGGACAGGGGAGCCATGGCTACACCTTC
j_call: TRBJ1-2
clone_size: .
v_call: TRBV7-8
d_call: TRBD1

cdr3_aa: CSVLAGYEQFF
cdr3_nt: TGCAGTGTTCTAGCGGGATATGAGCAGTTCTTC
j_call: TRBJ2-1
clone_size: .
v_call: TRBV20-1
d_call: TRBD2

cdr3_aa: CASSLWQGKGSNQPQHF
cdr3_nt: TGTGCCAGCAGCTTATGGCAGGGCAAAGGGAGCAATCAGCCCCAGCATTTT
j_call: TRBJ1-5
clone_size: .
v_call: TRBV7-2
d_call: .

cdr3_aa: CASSQTGGSTEAFF
cdr3_nt: TGTGCCAGCAGCCAAACAGGGGGCAGCACTGAAGCTTTCTTT
j_call: TRBJ1-1
clone_size: .
v_call: TRBV3-1/TRBV3-2
d_call: TRBD1

cdr3_aa: CASSPGQGYFSSYEQYF
cdr3_nt: TGCGCCAGCAGCCCAGGACAGGGCTACTTCAGCTCCTACGAGCAGTACTTC
j_call: TRBJ2-7
clone_size: .
v_call: TRBV4-1
d_call: TRBD1

cdr3_aa: CASSLAPDRRTEAFF
cdr3_nt: TGTGCCAGCAGCTTAGCTCCAGACAGGCGGACTGAAGCTTTCTTT
j_call: TRBJ1-1
clone_size: .
v_call: TRBV11-3
d_call: .

cdr3_aa: CAISEGGTQNSPLHF
cdr3_nt: TGTGCCATCAGTGAGGGAGGGACCCAAAATTCACCCCTCCACTTT
j_call: TRBJ1-6
clone_size: .
v_call: TRBV10-3
d_call: .

cdr3_aa: CASSPGYGLNTEAFF
cdr3_nt: TGTGCCAGCAGTCCTGGTTACGGGTTAAACACTGAAGCTTTCTTT
j_call: TRBJ1-1
clone_size: .
v_call: TRBV27
d_call: .

cdr3_aa: CASSLSGTTNQPQHF
cdr3_nt: TGCGCCAGCAGCTTGAGCGGGACGACCAATCAGCCCCAGCATTTT
j_call: TRBJ1-5
clone_size: .
v_call: TRBV5-1
d_call: .

cdr3_aa: CASTLRLAAGNRSPLHF
cdr3_nt: TGTGCCAGCACCCTGCGACTGGCGGCCGGAAATCGTTCACCCCTCCACTTT
j_call: TRBJ1-6
clone_size: .
v_call: TRBV7-2
d_call: .

cdr3_aa: CASNGQTSGSFGELFF
cdr3_nt: TGTGCCAGCAACGGCCAGACTAGCGGGAGTTTCGGGGAGCTGTTTTTT
j_call: TRBJ2-2
clone_size: .
v_call: TRBV28
d_call: TRBD2

cdr3_aa: CASSPPKGVTPLHF
cdr3_nt: TGTGCCAGCAGCCCCCCTAAGGGGGTTACACCCCTCCACTTT
j_call: TRBJ1-6
clone_size: .
v_call: TRBV7-3
d_call: .

cdr3_aa: CASSLFRENTEAFF
cdr3_nt: TGTGCCAGCAGCTTATTCAGGGAGAACACTGAAGCTTTCTTT
j_call: TRBJ1-1
clone_size: .
v_call: TRBV7-2
d_call: .

cdr3_aa: CATKEGNQPQHF
cdr3_nt: TGTGCCACCAAAGAGGGCAATCAGCCCCAGCATTTT
j_call: TRBJ1-5
clone_size: few
v_call: TRBV6-5
d_call: .

cdr3_aa: CASSLDTGELFF
cdr3_nt: TGTGCCAGCAGCTTAGACACCGGGGAGCTGTTTTTT
j_call: TRBJ2-2
clone_size: .
v_call: TRBV2
d_call: .

cdr3_aa: CASSPPGLAGNYEQYF
cdr3_nt: TGTGCCAGCTCACCACCCGGACTAGCGGGAAACTACGAGCAGTACTTC
j_call: TRBJ2-7
clone_size: .
v_call: TRBV18
d_call: TRBD2

cdr3_aa: CASSPQGDPNIQYF
cdr3_nt: TGCGCCAGCAGTCCCCAGGGGGACCCAAACATTCAGTACTTC
j_call: TRBJ2-4
clone_size: .
v_call: TRBV10-1
d_call: TRBD1

cdr3_aa: CASSQDRGSGNTIYF
cdr3_nt: TGTGCCAGCAGCCAAGACAGGGGTTCTGGAAACACCATATATTTT
j_call: TRBJ1-3
clone_size: .
v_call: TRBV4-2
d_call: .

cdr3_aa: CASSPQIHGTNEKLFF
cdr3_nt: TGTGCCAGCTCACCGCAGATCCATGGCACTAATGAAAAACTGTTTTTT
j_call: TRBJ1-4
clone_size: .
v_call: TRBV18
d_call: .

cdr3_aa: CASSKGQGADTGELFF
cdr3_nt: TGTGCCAGCAGCAAGGGACAGGGGGCGGACACCGGGGAGCTGTTTTTT
j_call: TRBJ2-2
clone_size: .
v_call: TRBV3-1/TRBV3-2
d_call: TRBD1

cdr3_aa: CASSRLAGGGELFF
cdr3_nt: TGTGCCAGCAGTCGACTAGCGGGCGGTGGGGAGCTGTTTTTT
j_call: TRBJ2-2
clone_size: .
v_call: TRBV6-5
d_call: TRBD2

cdr3_aa: CASQAQGGVTGELFF
cdr3_nt: TGTGCCAGCCAAGCACAGGGAGGGGTCACCGGGGAGCTGTTTTTT
j_call: TRBJ2-2
clone_size: .
v_call: TRBV7-8
d_call: .

cdr3_aa: CATKTSGSDETQYF
cdr3_nt: TGTGCCACCAAGACTAGCGGGTCGGATGAGACCCAGTACTTC
j_call: TRBJ2-5
clone_size: .
v_call: TRBV15
d_call: TRBD2

cdr3_aa: CASSQDIGTEQTQYF
cdr3_nt: TGTGCCAGCAGCCAGGACATAGGGACAGAGCAGACCCAGTACTTC
j_call: TRBJ2-5
clone_size: .
v_call: TRBV4-2
d_call: TRBD1

cdr3_aa: CAVGRAGGETQYF
cdr3_nt: TGTGCCGTGGGTAGGGCGGGAGGAGAGACCCAGTACTTC
j_call: TRBJ2-5
clone_size: .
v_call: TRBV19
d_call: TRBD2

cdr3_aa: CASSVGTGGYTEAFF
cdr3_nt: TGTGCCAGCAGCGTAGGGACAGGGGGCTACACTGAAGCTTTCTTT
j_call: TRBJ1-1
clone_size: .
v_call: TRBV9
d_call: TRBD1

cdr3_aa: CATSSRQYGYTF
cdr3_nt: TGTGCCACCAGCTCTCGACAGTATGGCTACACCTTC
j_call: TRBJ1-2
clone_size: .
v_call: TRBV15
d_call: .

cdr3_aa: CASSLVPSGRITETQYF
cdr3_nt: TGCGCCAGCAGCTTGGTCCCTAGCGGGAGAATTACGGAGACTCAGTACTTC
j_call: TRBJ2-5
clone_size: .
v_call: TRBV5-1
d_call: TRBD2

cdr3_aa: CASSDRSGAYEQYF
cdr3_nt: TGTGCCAGTTCGGACCGGAGCGGCGCCTACGAGCAGTACTTC
j_call: TRBJ2-7
clone_size: .
v_call: TRBV19
d_call: .

cdr3_aa: CASSPQRDGNTIYF
cdr3_nt: TGTGCCAGCTCACCACAGAGGGATGGAAACACCATATATTTT
j_call: TRBJ1-3
clone_size: .
v_call: TRBV18
d_call: .

cdr3_aa: CASSLEGAGANVLTF
cdr3_nt: TGTGCCAGCAGCTTAGAGGGGGCTGGGGCCAACGTCCTGACTTTC
j_call: TRBJ2-6
clone_size: .
v_call: TRBV7-3
d_call: .

cdr3_aa: CASKLNNEQFF
cdr3_nt: TGTGCCAGCAAGCTCAACAATGAGCAGTTCTTC
j_call: TRBJ2-1
clone_size: once
v_call: TRBV28
d_call: .